This is a list of T cell receptor beta chains from one sample in a study of resident and recirculating memory T cells in vitiligo. TCRdb keeps only in-frame clones here, not all; method: immunoSEQ multiplex PCR. The table includes 70,000 to 75,000 clones, approximately 90% detected once. Sequences were obtained from blood. The receptors derive from a male donor with vitiligo. CDR3s include the opening cysteine and the closing phenylalanine or tryptophan. A D gene is named only where the DNA matches it firmly. Expanded clones get a size class; other rows say once, few or many, or leave the size out.

j_gene: TRBJ2-1; abundance: once; v_gene: TRBV27; d_gene: -; CDR3aa: CASSLWGRNEQFF; CDR3nt: TGTGCCAGCAGTTTGTGGGGCCGAAATGAGCAGTTCTTC
j_gene: TRBJ2-7; abundance: -; v_gene: TRBV10-3; d_gene: -; CDR3aa: CASSYSGAYHYEQYF; CDR3nt: TGTGCCAGCAGTTACTCGGGAGCTTACCACTACGAGCAGTACTTC
j_gene: TRBJ2-7; abundance: -; v_gene: TRBV25-1; d_gene: TRBD1; CDR3aa: CASSVTGALPYF; CDR3nt: TGTGCCAGCAGCGTTACAGGGGCCCTTCCGTACTTC
j_gene: TRBJ1-1; abundance: few; v_gene: TRBV4-3; d_gene: -; CDR3aa: CASSFRQATEAFF; CDR3nt: TGCGCCAGCAGCTTCCGACAGGCCACTGAAGCTTTCTTT
j_gene: TRBJ2-1; abundance: -; v_gene: TRBV5-6; d_gene: TRBD1; CDR3aa: CASSLMDRDHNEQFF; CDR3nt: TGTGCCAGCAGCTTGATGGACAGGGACCACAATGAGCAGTTCTTC
j_gene: TRBJ2-5; abundance: -; v_gene: TRBV9; d_gene: -; CDR3aa: CASSPPIQETQYF; CDR3nt: TGTGCCAGCAGCCCCCCCATCCAAGAGACCCAGTACTTC
j_gene: TRBJ2-1; abundance: few; v_gene: TRBV25-1; d_gene: -; CDR3aa: CASSDAGSGNNEQFF; CDR3nt: TGTGCCAGCAGTGATGCCGGTAGCGGAAACAATGAGCAGTTCTTC
j_gene: TRBJ2-5; abundance: once; v_gene: TRBV5-4; d_gene: TRBD2; CDR3aa: CASSSAEAGGETQYF; CDR3nt: TGTGCCAGCAGCTCGGCGGAAGCGGGGGGTGAGACCCAGTACTTC
j_gene: TRBJ1-6; abundance: -; v_gene: TRBV30; d_gene: -; CDR3aa: CAWSSTRSSSYNSPLHF; CDR3nt: TGTGCCTGGAGTAGTACCCGTTCGAGCTCCTATAATTCACCCCTCCACTTT
j_gene: TRBJ2-7; abundance: once; v_gene: TRBV19; d_gene: -; CDR3aa: CASRFIDRDYEEQYF; CDR3nt: TGTGCCAGTAGGTTCATCGACAGAGATTACGAGGAGCAGTACTTC
j_gene: TRBJ1-5; abundance: -; v_gene: TRBV19; d_gene: -; CDR3aa: CAGSGLGGQPQHF; CDR3nt: TGTGCCGGGTCAGGACTCGGGGGTCAGCCCCAGCATTTT
j_gene: TRBJ1-2; abundance: -; v_gene: TRBV5-6; d_gene: -; CDR3aa: CASSLLVRSYGYTF; CDR3nt: TGTGCCAGCAGCTTGCTAGTCCGAAGCTATGGCTACACCTTC
j_gene: TRBJ2-7; abundance: -; v_gene: TRBV7-8; d_gene: TRBD1; CDR3aa: CASSTSQGRGLYEQYF; CDR3nt: TGTGCCAGCTCCACTTCACAGGGGCGAGGCCTCTACGAGCAGTACTTC
j_gene: TRBJ2-2; abundance: -; v_gene: TRBV2; d_gene: TRBD1; CDR3aa: CASSPRTGGGGELFF; CDR3nt: TGTGCCAGCAGTCCGAGGACAGGGGGCGGCGGGGAGCTGTTTTTT
j_gene: TRBJ1-2; abundance: -; v_gene: TRBV29-1; d_gene: -; CDR3aa: CSVGGFNRDYGYTF; CDR3nt: TGCAGCGTTGGCGGATTCAATCGGGACTATGGCTACACCTTC
j_gene: TRBJ1-3; abundance: -; v_gene: TRBV7-2; d_gene: TRBD1; CDR3aa: CASSSRGRGNTIYF; CDR3nt: TGTGCCAGCAGCTCAAGGGGGCGCGGAAACACCATATATTTT
j_gene: TRBJ2-7; abundance: -; v_gene: TRBV4-3; d_gene: TRBD1; CDR3aa: CASSPRQGFYEQYF; CDR3nt: TGCGCCAGCAGCCCGCGACAGGGGTTCTACGAGCAGTACTTC
j_gene: TRBJ2-3; abundance: -; v_gene: TRBV9; d_gene: TRBD2; CDR3aa: CASSGTSGTDTQYF; CDR3nt: TGTGCCAGCAGCGGGACTAGCGGCACAGATACGCAGTATTTT
j_gene: TRBJ2-2; abundance: medium-sized; v_gene: TRBV27; d_gene: TRBD2; CDR3aa: CASRGGTSLTGELFF; CDR3nt: TGTGCCAGCAGAGGAGGGACTAGCTTAACCGGGGAGCTGTTTTTT
j_gene: TRBJ1-5; abundance: -; v_gene: TRBV18; d_gene: TRBD1; CDR3aa: CASSPAETGGTGQPQHF; CDR3nt: TGTGCCAGCTCACCGGCCGAGACAGGGGGTACCGGTCAGCCCCAGCATTTT
j_gene: TRBJ1-1; abundance: -; v_gene: TRBV5-1; d_gene: -; CDR3aa: CASSLAGDTEAFF; CDR3nt: TGCGCCAGCAGCTTGGCAGGGGACACTGAAGCTTTCTTT
j_gene: TRBJ1-3; abundance: -; v_gene: TRBV9; d_gene: -; CDR3aa: CASSPSGYSGNTIYF; CDR3nt: TGTGCCAGCAGCCCCTCGGGGTACTCTGGAAACACCATATATTTT
j_gene: TRBJ1-2; abundance: -; v_gene: TRBV4-3; d_gene: -; CDR3aa: CASSQEGGGAGGYIF; CDR3nt: TGCGCCAGCAGCCAAGAGGGAGGGGGGGCTGGCGGCTACATCTTC
j_gene: TRBJ2-2; abundance: -; v_gene: TRBV25-1; d_gene: -; CDR3aa: CASSAAANTGELFF; CDR3nt: TGTGCCAGCAGCGCCGCAGCGAACACCGGGGAGCTGTTTTTT
j_gene: TRBJ1-2; abundance: -; v_gene: TRBV10-3; d_gene: -; CDR3aa: CAINGRRLEGQAVHYGYTF; CDR3nt: TGTGCCATCAACGGTCGCAGATTGGAGGGTCAGGCTGTACACTATGGCTACACCTTC
j_gene: TRBJ1-4; abundance: -; v_gene: TRBV5-1; d_gene: -; CDR3aa: CASTLEAEPFHATNEKLFF; CDR3nt: TGCGCCAGCACCCTCGAGGCAGAACCTTTTCACGCAACTAATGAAAAACTGTTTTTT
j_gene: TRBJ1-6; abundance: -; v_gene: TRBV12-1; d_gene: -; CDR3aa: CASSFVPGQGDSPLHF; CDR3nt: TGTGCCAGCAGCTTTGTCCCGGGACAGGGAGATTCACCCCTCCACTTT
j_gene: TRBJ1-4; abundance: -; v_gene: TRBV6-4; d_gene: -; CDR3aa: CASSEGQINEKLFF; CDR3nt: TGTGCCAGCAGTGAAGGACAGATAAATGAAAAACTGTTTTTT
j_gene: TRBJ2-7; abundance: -; v_gene: TRBV7-3; d_gene: TRBD1; CDR3aa: CASSPGQGYEQYF; CDR3nt: TGTGCCAGCAGCCCCGGACAGGGCTACGAGCAGTACTTC
j_gene: TRBJ1-4; abundance: -; v_gene: TRBV27; d_gene: -; CDR3aa: CASSLTGFATNEKLFF; CDR3nt: TGTGCCAGCAGTTTAACCGGGTTTGCAACTAATGAAAAACTGTTTTTT
j_gene: TRBJ2-7; abundance: -; v_gene: TRBV18; d_gene: -; CDR3aa: CASSLINSGDEQYF; CDR3nt: TGTGCCAGCTCACTTATAAACTCCGGGGACGAGCAGTACTTC
j_gene: TRBJ1-1; abundance: -; v_gene: TRBV7-2; d_gene: TRBD1; CDR3aa: CASHRDSNTEAFF; CDR3nt: TGTGCCAGCCACAGGGACAGTAACACTGAAGCTTTCTTT
j_gene: TRBJ2-1; abundance: once; v_gene: TRBV19; d_gene: TRBD2; CDR3aa: CASSMSTSGSSYNEQFF; CDR3nt: TGTGCCAGTAGTATGTCGACTAGCGGGAGCTCCTACAATGAGCAGTTCTTC
j_gene: TRBJ1-4; abundance: -; v_gene: TRBV30; d_gene: TRBD1; CDR3aa: CACGTASNEKLFF; CDR3nt: TGTGCCTGTGGGACAGCGAGTAATGAAAAACTGTTTTTT
j_gene: TRBJ2-3; abundance: -; v_gene: TRBV21-1; d_gene: -; CDR3aa: CASSPPDEGGVGRGSDTQYF; CDR3nt: -
j_gene: TRBJ2-4; abundance: -; v_gene: TRBV19; d_gene: -; CDR3aa: CASSPRQRLAKNIQYF; CDR3nt: TGTGCCAGTAGTCCGCGACAGAGGCTAGCCAAAAACATTCAGTACTTC
j_gene: TRBJ1-6; abundance: -; v_gene: TRBV19; d_gene: -; CDR3aa: CASQGQTSSYNSPLHF; CDR3nt: TGTGCCAGTCAAGGACAGACGAGCTCCTATAATTCACCCCTCCACTTT